This T cell receptor (beta chain) was documented in a study of T cell repertoires in cytomegalovirus infection (dated by TCRdb to about 2019). About the investigation overall: Donor HLA type was relevant to the analysis, because carriage of CMV infection together with the matching HLA type was indicated by public TCR beta signatures.

Per the germline V gene, SGHVS is the CDR1 and FNYEAQ is the CDR2. Between the V and J ends, shortened by 2 bases and 2 bases respectively, the junction contains 15 bases. Spanning cysteine to phenylalanine, the CDR3 consists of 16 amino acids. The retained sequence is limited to the CDR3, 48 bases, with the frame set at the first base. This clonotype was detected many times. The antigen it binds to is not known. No qualities accompany the bases; no much larger clone lies one base away. Paper-wide results and their limitations: Carriers of CMV infection plus the relevant HLA type were discriminated by the cumulative frequency of public TCR beta family members in the study cohort and in an independent approximately 360-donor cohort. The ex vivo response was dominated by HLA-C-restricted CMV-specific TCR beta clonotypes, which also provided the single most frequent clonotype in two of eight donors.

Instrument on record: Illumina HiSeq 1500. The raw public reads went through TCRdb reprocessing: fastp at Q25, MiXCR clone calling, in-frame beta chains kept. Each CDR3 protein appears once, grouped with its most common genes and DNA. This sample gives roughly 230,000 distinct CDR3 sequences in total; roughly an eighth of them show up just once. In total, the top ten clones hold 1.5% to 2% of the sample. The chain joins TRBV7-6 to TRBJ2-5; possibly the D gene is TRBD1, per 6 matching bases. The source of this sequence is a human donor in good health (CMV status not recorded). Some clones in this sample may be carry-over from other donors' samples. The sequenced sample was PBMCs. The nucleotide sequence reads TGTGCCAGCAGCTTAAATAGTCCAGGGGCACAAGAGACCCAGTACTTC. Translated, it gives CASSLNSPGAQETQYF.